The clone carrying this T cell receptor (beta chain) was counted a few times. Its antigen is unknown. Sequenced by immunoSEQ multiplex PCR; TCRdb stores in-frame clones only, minus some. In the table there are around 1.1 million clones, about 72% of which are singletons. Adult Caucasians living in Nashville, Tennessee made up all of the donors. This sample is part of a study of shared clonotypes between healthy human individuals. Study context: The cohort comprised a couple of women and a few men. Their ages spanned 18 to 49 years.

The CDR3 extends over 11 amino acids. The germline CDR1 and CDR2 sequences are SQVTM and ANQGSEA. Study-wide points: Estimated clonotype richness was generally higher in naive than memory subsets.

The TCR was taken from a man younger than 35 in good health. Some clones in this sample may be carry-over from other donors' samples. Source material: memory CD4+ T cells from PBMCs. Noted subset: CD45RA-negative fraction. This rearrangement joins TRBV29-1 to TRBJ2-5; TRBD1 matches 8 bases. The tail of the sequence fits TRBJ2-7 better, so the J call may be wrong. The CDR3 spells CSGGTGGEQYF. Written as DNA, the CDR3 is TGCAGCGGGGGGACAGGCGGCGAGCAGTACTTC.